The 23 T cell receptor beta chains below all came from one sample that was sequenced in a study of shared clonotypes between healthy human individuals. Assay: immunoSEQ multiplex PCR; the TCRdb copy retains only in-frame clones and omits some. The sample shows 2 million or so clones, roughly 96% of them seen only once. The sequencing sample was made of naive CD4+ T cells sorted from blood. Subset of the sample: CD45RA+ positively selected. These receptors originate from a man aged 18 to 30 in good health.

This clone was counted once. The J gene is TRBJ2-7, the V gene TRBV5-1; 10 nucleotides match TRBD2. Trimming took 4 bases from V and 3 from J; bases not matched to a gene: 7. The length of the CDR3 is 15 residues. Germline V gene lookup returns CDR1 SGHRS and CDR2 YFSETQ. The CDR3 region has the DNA TGCGCCAGCAGCCCGGGGACTAGCGAAAACTACGAGCAGTACTTC. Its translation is CASSPGTSENYEQYF.

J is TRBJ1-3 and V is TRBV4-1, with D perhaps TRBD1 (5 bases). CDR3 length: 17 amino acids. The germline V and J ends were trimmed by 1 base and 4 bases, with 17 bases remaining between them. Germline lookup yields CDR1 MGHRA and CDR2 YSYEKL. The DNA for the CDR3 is TGCGCCAGCAGCCAAGGTAGGGGAGGTAAAGAAGGAAACACCATATATTTT. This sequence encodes CASSQGRGGKEGNTIYF.

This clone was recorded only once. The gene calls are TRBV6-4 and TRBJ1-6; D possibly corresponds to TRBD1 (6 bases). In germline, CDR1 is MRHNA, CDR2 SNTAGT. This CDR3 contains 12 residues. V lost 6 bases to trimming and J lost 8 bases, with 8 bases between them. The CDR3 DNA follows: TGTGCCAGCAGACAGGGTGATTCACCCCTCCACTTT. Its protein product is CASRQGDSPLHF.

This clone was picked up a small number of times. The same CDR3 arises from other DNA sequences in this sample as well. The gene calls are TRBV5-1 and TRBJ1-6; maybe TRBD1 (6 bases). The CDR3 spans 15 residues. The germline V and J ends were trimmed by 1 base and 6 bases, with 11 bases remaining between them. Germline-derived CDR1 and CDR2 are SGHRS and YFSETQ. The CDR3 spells CASSLSTGSNSPLHF. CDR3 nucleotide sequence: TGCGCCAGCAGCTTGTCTACAGGGAGTAATTCACCCCTCCACTTT.

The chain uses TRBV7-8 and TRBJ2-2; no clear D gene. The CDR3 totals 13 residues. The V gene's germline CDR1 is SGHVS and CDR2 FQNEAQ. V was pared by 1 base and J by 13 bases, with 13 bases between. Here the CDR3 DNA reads TGTGCCAGCAGCTTAGATTGGGCAAGTAGGCTGTTTTTT. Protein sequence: CASSLDWASRLFF.

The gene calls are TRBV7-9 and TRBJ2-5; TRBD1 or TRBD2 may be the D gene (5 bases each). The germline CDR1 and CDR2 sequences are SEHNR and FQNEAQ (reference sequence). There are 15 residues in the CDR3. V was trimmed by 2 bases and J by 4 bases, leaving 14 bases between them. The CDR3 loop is CASSLLRDLLETQYF. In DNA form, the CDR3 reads TGTGCCAGCAGCTTATTAAGGGACCTCCTAGAGACCCAGTACTTC. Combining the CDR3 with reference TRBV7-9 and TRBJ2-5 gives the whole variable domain DTGVSQNPRHKITKRGQNVTFRCDPISEHNRLYWYRQTLGQGPEFLTYFQNEAQLEKSRLLSDRFSAERPKGSFSTLEIQRTEQGDSAMYLCASSLLRDLLETQYFGPGTRLLVL.

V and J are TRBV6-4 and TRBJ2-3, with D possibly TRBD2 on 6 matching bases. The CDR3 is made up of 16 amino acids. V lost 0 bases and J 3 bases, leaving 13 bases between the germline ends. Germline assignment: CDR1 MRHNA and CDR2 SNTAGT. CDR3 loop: CASSDSASEGTDTQYF. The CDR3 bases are TGTGCCAGCAGTGACTCGGCTAGCGAAGGGACAGATACGCAGTATTTT.

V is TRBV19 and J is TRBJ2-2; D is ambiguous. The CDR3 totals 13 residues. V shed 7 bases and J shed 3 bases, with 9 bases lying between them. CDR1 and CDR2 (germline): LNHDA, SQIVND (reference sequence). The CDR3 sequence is CASKRVDTGELFF. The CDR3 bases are TGTGCCAGTAAAAGGGTCGACACCGGGGAGCTGTTTTTT.

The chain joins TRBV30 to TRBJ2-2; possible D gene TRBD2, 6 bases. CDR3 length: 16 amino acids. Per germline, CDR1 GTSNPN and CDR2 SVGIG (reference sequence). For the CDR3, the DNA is TGTGCGGGCCGAGGGCTAGCGAGGGAGTACACCGGGGAGCTGTTTTTT. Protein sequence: CAGRGLAREYTGELFF.

CDR3 bases: TGTGCCAGCAGCCCCCAACGGACAGGGTGGGAGACCCAGTACTTC. This encodes CASSPQRTGWETQYF. The J gene is TRBJ2-5, the V gene TRBV11-2, with TRBD1 matching 8 bases. The V gene's germline CDR1 is SGHAT and CDR2 FQNNGV. With V trimmed by 5 bases and J by 5 bases, 10 bases remained unmatched. The CDR3 runs 15 residues.

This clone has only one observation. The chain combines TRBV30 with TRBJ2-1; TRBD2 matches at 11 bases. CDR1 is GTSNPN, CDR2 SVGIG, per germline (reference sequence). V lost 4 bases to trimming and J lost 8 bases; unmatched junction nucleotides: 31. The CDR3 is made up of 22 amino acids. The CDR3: CAWKPRLAGLGPSGRRSDEQFF. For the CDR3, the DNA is TGTGCCTGGAAGCCGAGACTAGCGGGATTGGGTCCCAGCGGGAGAAGAAGTGATGAGCAGTTCTTC.

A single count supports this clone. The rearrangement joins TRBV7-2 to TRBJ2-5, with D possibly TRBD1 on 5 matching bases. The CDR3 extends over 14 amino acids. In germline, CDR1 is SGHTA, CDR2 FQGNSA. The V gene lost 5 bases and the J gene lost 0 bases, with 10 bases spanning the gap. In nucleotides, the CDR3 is TGTGCCAGCAGCCCCCGACAGTACCAAGAGACCCAGTACTTC. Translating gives CASSPRQYQETQYF.

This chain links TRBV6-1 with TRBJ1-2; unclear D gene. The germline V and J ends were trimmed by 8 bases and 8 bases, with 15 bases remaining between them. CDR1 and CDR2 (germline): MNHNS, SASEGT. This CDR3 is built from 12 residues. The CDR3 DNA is TGTGCCAGCGCAGGCCCTCTCGGAGGCTACACCTTC. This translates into CASAGPLGGYTF.

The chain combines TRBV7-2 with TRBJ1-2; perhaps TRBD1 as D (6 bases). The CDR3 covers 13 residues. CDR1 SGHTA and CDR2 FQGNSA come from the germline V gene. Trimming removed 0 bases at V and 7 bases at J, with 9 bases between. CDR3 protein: CASSLANRAGYTF. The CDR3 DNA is TGTGCCAGCAGCTTAGCGAACAGGGCTGGCTACACCTTC. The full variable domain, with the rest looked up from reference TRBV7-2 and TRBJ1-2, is GAGVSQSPSNKVTEKGKDVELRCDPISGHTALYWYRQSLGQGLEFLIYFQGNSAPDKSGLPSDRFSAERTGGSVSTLTIQRTQQEDSAVYLCASSLANRAGYTFGSGTRLTVV.

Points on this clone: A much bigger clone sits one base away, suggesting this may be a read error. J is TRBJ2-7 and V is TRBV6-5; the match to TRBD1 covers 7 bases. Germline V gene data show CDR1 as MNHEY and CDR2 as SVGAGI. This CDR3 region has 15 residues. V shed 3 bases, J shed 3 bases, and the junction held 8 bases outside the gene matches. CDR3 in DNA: TGTGCCAGCAGTTATTACGGGACAGACTTCTACGAGCAGTACTTC. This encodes CASSYYGTDFYEQYF.

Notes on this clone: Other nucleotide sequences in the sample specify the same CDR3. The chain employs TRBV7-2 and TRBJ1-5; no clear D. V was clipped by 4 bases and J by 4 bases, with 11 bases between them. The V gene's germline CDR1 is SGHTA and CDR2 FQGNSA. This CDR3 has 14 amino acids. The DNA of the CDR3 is TGTGCCAGCAGCTCGACCGGTCCTAATCAGCCCCAGCATTTT. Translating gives CASSSTGPNQPQHF.

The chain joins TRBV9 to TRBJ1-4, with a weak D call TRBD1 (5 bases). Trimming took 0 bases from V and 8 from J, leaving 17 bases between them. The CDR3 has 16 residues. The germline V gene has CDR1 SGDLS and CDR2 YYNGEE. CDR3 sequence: CASSVGGAQGREKLFF. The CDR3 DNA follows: TGTGCCAGCAGCGTAGGTGGGGCCCAGGGAAGGGAAAAACTGTTTTTT.

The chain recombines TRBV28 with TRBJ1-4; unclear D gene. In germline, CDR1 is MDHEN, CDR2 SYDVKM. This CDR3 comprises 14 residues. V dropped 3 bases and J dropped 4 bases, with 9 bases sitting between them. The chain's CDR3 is CASSFASFNEKLFF. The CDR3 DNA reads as TGTGCCAGCAGTTTCGCCAGCTTTAATGAAAAACTGTTTTTT. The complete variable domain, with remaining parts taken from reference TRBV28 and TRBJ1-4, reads DVKVTQSSRYLVKRTGEKVFLECVQDMDHENMFWYRQDPGLGLRLIYFSYDVKMKEKGDIPEGYSVSREKKERFSLILESASTNQTSMYLCASSFASFNEKLFFGSGTQLSVL.

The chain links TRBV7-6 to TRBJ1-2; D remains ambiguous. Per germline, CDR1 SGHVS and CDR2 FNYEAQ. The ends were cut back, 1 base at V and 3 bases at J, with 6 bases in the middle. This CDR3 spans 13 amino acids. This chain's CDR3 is CASSLDPDYGYTF. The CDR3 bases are TGTGCCAGCAGCTTAGACCCAGACTATGGCTACACCTTC.

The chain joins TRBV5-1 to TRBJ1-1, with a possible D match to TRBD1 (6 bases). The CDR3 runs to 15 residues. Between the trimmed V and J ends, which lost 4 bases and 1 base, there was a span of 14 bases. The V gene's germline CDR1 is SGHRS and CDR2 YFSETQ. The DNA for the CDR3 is TGCGCCAGCAGCGACACGCGGACAGCGAACACTGAAGCTTTCTTT. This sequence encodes CASSDTRTANTEAFF.

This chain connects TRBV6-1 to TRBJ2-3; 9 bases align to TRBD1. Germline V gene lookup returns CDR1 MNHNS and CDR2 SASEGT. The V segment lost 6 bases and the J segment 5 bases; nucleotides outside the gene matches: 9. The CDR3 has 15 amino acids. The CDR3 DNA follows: TGTGCCAGCAGACTCACAGGGGGCCCTCGAGATACGCAGTATTTT. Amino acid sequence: CASRLTGGPRDTQYF.

The CDR3 loop reads CAISEGTGASGNTIYF. The CDR3 DNA follows: TGTGCCATCAGTGAGGGGACAGGGGCTTCTGGAAACACCATATATTTT. The chain couples TRBV10-3 to TRBJ1-3; 10 bases map to TRBD1. Germline CDR1 ENHRY, CDR2 SYGVKD. This CDR3 contains 16 residues. Trimming removed 2 bases from V and 1 base from J; junction bases left unmatched: 2.

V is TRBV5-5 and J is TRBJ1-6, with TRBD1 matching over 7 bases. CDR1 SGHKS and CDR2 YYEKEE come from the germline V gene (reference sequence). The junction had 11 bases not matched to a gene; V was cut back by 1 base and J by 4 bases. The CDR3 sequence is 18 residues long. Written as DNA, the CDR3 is TGTGCCAGCAGCTTGCTGATGGCAGGGGGACTATATAATTCACCCCTCCACTTT. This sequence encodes CASSLLMAGGLYNSPLHF.